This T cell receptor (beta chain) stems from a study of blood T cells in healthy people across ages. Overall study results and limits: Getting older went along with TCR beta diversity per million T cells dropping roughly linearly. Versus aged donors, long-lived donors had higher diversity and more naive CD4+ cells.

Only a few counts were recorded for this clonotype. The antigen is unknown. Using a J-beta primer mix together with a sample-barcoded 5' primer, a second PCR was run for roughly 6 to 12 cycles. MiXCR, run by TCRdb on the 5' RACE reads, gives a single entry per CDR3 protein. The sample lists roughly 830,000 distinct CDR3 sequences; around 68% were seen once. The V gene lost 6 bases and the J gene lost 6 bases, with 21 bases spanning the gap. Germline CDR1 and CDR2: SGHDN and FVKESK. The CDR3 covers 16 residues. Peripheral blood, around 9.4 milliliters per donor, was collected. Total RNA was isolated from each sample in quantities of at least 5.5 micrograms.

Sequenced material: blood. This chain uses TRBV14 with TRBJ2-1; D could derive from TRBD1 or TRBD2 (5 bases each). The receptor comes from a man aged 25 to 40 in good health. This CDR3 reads CASSHTGAGYGNEQFF. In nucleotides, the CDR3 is TGTGCCAGCAGTCACACCGGGGCTGGTTACGGCAATGAGCAGTTCTTC.